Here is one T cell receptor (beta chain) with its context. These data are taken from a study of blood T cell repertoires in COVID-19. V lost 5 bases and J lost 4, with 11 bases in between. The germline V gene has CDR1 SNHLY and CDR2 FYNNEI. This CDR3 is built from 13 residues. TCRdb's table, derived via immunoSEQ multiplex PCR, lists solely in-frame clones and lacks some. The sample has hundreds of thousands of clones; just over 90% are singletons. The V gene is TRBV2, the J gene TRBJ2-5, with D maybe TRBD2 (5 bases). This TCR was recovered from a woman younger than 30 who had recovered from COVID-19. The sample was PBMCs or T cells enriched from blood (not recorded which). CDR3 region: CASSSSSGETQYF. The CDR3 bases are TGTGCCAGCAGTTCTAGCTCTGGAGAGACCCAGTACTTC.